Listed below are T cell receptor beta chains from one sample, sequenced in a study of CD8 T cells in Susac syndrome. From the immunoSEQ multiplex PCR reads, TCRdb called clonotypes with MiXCR, one entry per CDR3 protein. The sample records about 210,000 distinct CDR3 sequences, around 96% being singletons. The material sequenced was CD4+ T cells from PBMCs. These receptors were taken from a human donor with multiple sclerosis. Each CDR3 is given with its conserved first and last residue.

>TRBJ2-2|TRBV24-1|16
CATSDLDGINTGELFF
>TRBJ1-4|TRBV23-1|14
CASRLCSLYEKLFF
>TRBJ2-2|TRBV30|11
CAWSGSGELFF
>TRBJ1-5|TRBV20-1|12
CSASLVGQPQHF
>TRBJ1-2|TRBV27|14
CASKSLGSGAGYTF
>TRBJ2-7|TRBV20-1|13
CSARNSLEGEQYF
>TRBJ2-4|TRBV29-1|12
CSVARLTGEAYF
>TRBJ1-2|TRBV9|13
CASSVDGGYGYTF
>TRBJ1-4|TRBV20-1|13
CSAQTGEYEKLFF
>TRBJ1-3|TRBV9|15
CASSVGGGRENTIYF
>TRBJ1-6|TRBV12-3/TRBV12-4|15
CASSPGGPNNSPLHF
>TRBJ1-1|TRBV29-1|13
CSVGGRINTEAFF
>TRBJ2-2|TRBV29-1|12
CSVARLAGELFF
>TRBJ2-7|TRBV20-1|13
CSASWDPLQEQYF
>TRBJ2-7|TRBV20-1|11
CSARGGLEQYF
>TRBJ2-7|TRBV20-1|13
CSARLGGSYEQYF
>TRBJ2-1|TRBV24-1|14
CATSEGDGYNEQFF
>TRBJ2-1|TRBV20-1|15
CSARDGAGGPDEQFF
>TRBJ2-1|TRBV12-3/TRBV12-4|14
CASTGPRGFNEQFF
>TRBJ1-3|TRBV19|11
CSVGLGNTIYF
>TRBJ1-2|TRBV12-3/TRBV12-4|13
CASSSDRGGGYTF
>TRBJ2-5|TRBV3-1|17
CASSPESAQRYGETQYF
>TRBJ2-7|TRBV20-1|14
CSARRGIASYEQYF
>TRBJ2-1|TRBV2|13
CASSNGGRDEQFF
>TRBJ2-7|TRBV30|14
CAWSVQGPYYEQYF
>TRBJ1-1|TRBV20-1|14
CSAREGSGGTEAFF
>TRBJ1-1|TRBV7-9|16
CASSSGPSGIGTEAFF
>TRBJ1-2|TRBV20-1|14
CSARIIDRDYGYTF
>TRBJ2-3|TRBV3-1|17
CASSQEVGGAATDTQYF
>TRBJ2-7|TRBV2|15
CASSERTLPTSEQYF
>TRBJ2-7|TRBV9|11
CASSAADEQYF
>TRBJ2-1|TRBV5-4|12
CASSSPDNEQFF
>TRBJ1-6|TRBV5-4|14
CASSASAGDSPLHF
>TRBJ2-1|TRBV7-2|15
CASSSPGLYRGEQFF
>TRBJ1-1|TRBV24-1|14
CATSDGQANTEAFF
>TRBJ2-1|TRBV7-9|12
CASSPVGNEQFF
>TRBJ2-7|TRBV5-1|14
CASSTAGPPYEQYF
>TRBJ1-1|TRBV7-9|12
CASSLEVGEAFF
>TRBJ1-6|TRBV20-1|17
CSAAETVASSYNSPLHF
>TRBJ2-1|TRBV30|14
CAWKDSGRAPEQFF
>TRBJ2-3|TRBV12-3/TRBV12-4|12
CASSLRAHTQYF
>TRBJ2-7|TRBV6-5|17
CASSYRLRYADSYEQYF
>TRBJ2-1|TRBV2|14
CASTRSPPYNEQFF
>TRBJ2-5|TRBV12-3/TRBV12-4|18
CASSFRGSERGVGETQYF
>TRBJ1-2|TRBV18|15
CASSIFGTGDYGYTF
>TRBJ1-1|TRBV12-3/TRBV12-4|13
CASSFWGNTEAFF
>TRBJ2-7|TRBV6-5|13
CASSYLNSYEQYF
>TRBJ2-4|TRBV29-1|13
CSALGGAKNIQYF
>TRBJ2-5|TRBV5-1|13
CASKGTSGETQYF
>TRBJ2-5|TRBV20-1|15
CSARGTSGRTETQYF
>TRBJ2-3|TRBV20-1|17
CSARVLASGSRTDTQYF
>TRBJ2-5|TRBV29-1|13
CSASGAGVGTQYF
>TRBJ2-1|TRBV24-1|13
CATRASGVNEQFF
>TRBJ2-3|TRBV6-1|14
CASSELSLVDTQYF
>TRBJ1-1|TRBV6-5|13
CASSRDRYTEAFF
>TRBJ1-2|TRBV5-6|16
CASSLGGDRTSYGYTF
>TRBJ2-7|TRBV29-1|12
CSVRTASYEQYF